This T cell receptor (beta chain) stems from a study of CD8 T cells in Susac syndrome. When the RNA was reverse transcribed, random hexamers were used with an input of roughly 0.5 to 1 ug. TCRdb recomputed calls from the immunoSEQ multiplex PCR reads with MiXCR, one row per CDR3 protein. The repertoire holds some 240,000 distinct CDR3 sequences, with almost 97% as singletons. Germline V gene data show CDR1 as MDHEN and CDR2 as SYDVKM. CDR3 size: 11 residues. Trimming took off 4 bases at V and 9 bases at J, with 9 bases between the two ends. The chain carries TRBV28 and TRBJ1-2; D not certain. Sequencing was carried out using CD4+ T cells from PBMCs. This clonotype was sampled from a human donor with Susac syndrome. The CDR3 sequence is CASSSHTRYTF. The DNA of the CDR3 is TGTGCCAGCAGTTCACATACTCGCTACACCTTC.